A selection of T cell receptor beta chains follows, all from one sample in a study of cytomegalovirus exposure and HLA in healthy donors. Generated by immunoSEQ multiplex PCR, the TCRdb table keeps only in-frame clones and is missing some. The data show more than 90,000 clones, around 81% seen once. Sequenced input: PBMCs. These receptors were taken from a woman aged 70-85 years in good health and CMV-seropositive. Both conserved end residues are part of each CDR3. Each record gives: J gene, clone size, V gene, D gene, CDR3 DNA, CDR3 protein. A D gene is named only where the DNA matches it firmly. The size field is filled for only some rows; it gives once, few, many or a size class.

>TRBJ1-1|-|TRBV7-8|-
TGTGCCAGCAGCTTAGATCCTACGGGGGAAGGCACTGAAGCTTTCTTT
CASSLDPTGEGTEAFF
>TRBJ2-1|few|TRBV4-1|-
TGCGCCAGCAGCCAAGATCTGGGCCAGTTTAGTGAGCAGTTCTTC
CASSQDLGQFSEQFF
>TRBJ2-1|few|TRBV28|-
TGTGCCAGCAATCCAGGCGGGGCCTCCTACAATGAGCAGTTCTTC
CASNPGGASYNEQFF
>TRBJ1-2|-|TRBV14|-
TGTGCCAGCAGCCAAGACAGGGTCTATGGCTACACCTTC
CASSQDRVYGYTF
>TRBJ2-1|-|TRBV19|TRBD2
TGTGCCAGTATGGGACTAGCAGGCAATGAGCAGTTCTTC
CASMGLAGNEQFF
>TRBJ2-7|-|TRBV27|TRBD2
TGTGCCAGCACCCCTACGGGAGGTCTCTACGAGCAGTACTTC
CASTPTGGLYEQYF
>TRBJ2-2|-|TRBV5-1|TRBD1
TGCGCCAGCAGCCCTGACAGGGGCTCCACCGGGGAGCTGTTTTTT
CASSPDRGSTGELFF
>TRBJ2-5|-|TRBV29-1|TRBD2
TGCAGCGTTGACCCCGGGACTAGCATCGGGGTGACCCAGTACTTC
CSVDPGTSIGVTQYF
>TRBJ2-7|-|TRBV5-1|TRBD2
TGCGCCAGCAGCCTAACTAGCGGGGGGCCCTCGCAGTACTTC
CASSLTSGGPSQYF
>TRBJ1-1|-|TRBV5-1|TRBD1
TGCGCCAGCAGCATAGACAGGGTGGACACTGAAGCTTTCTTT
CASSIDRVDTEAFF
>TRBJ2-5|-|TRBV9|TRBD2
TGTGCCAGCAGCGCCGGGACTAGCGGGAGGGCCGATGAGACCCAGTACTTC
CASSAGTSGRADETQYF
>TRBJ1-5|-|TRBV7-9|TRBD1
TGTGCCAGCAGCCCCGGGACAGGGTCTCAGCCCCAGCATTTT
CASSPGTGSQPQHF
>TRBJ1-4|-|TRBV4-1|-
TGCGCCAGCAGTCTCCTCTCAGGGGTAGGAGAAAAACTGTTTTTT
CASSLLSGVGEKLFF
>TRBJ1-5|once|TRBV6-1|TRBD1
TGTGCCAGCAGCGGGGACAGGGCGGGCAATCAGCCCCAGCATTTT
CASSGDRAGNQPQHF
>TRBJ2-6|-|TRBV27|-
TGTGCCAGCACATCCAACTCTGGGGCCAACGTCCTGACTTTC
CASTSNSGANVLTF
>TRBJ2-1|-|TRBV29-1|-
TGCAGCGTCGGAAAATCGGGGTCCTACAATGAGCAGTTCTTC
CSVGKSGSYNEQFF
>TRBJ2-7|-|TRBV5-4|TRBD2
TGTGCCAGCAGTTCTAGCGGGAGGGCCGACGAGCAGTACTTC
CASSSSGRADEQYF